These 10 T cell receptor beta chains were all obtained from the same sample, sequenced in a study of molecular identifiers for immune sequencing clone quantification. MiXCR, run by TCRdb on the PCR reads, gives a single entry per CDR3 protein. The sample has fewer than 100,000 distinct CDR3 sequences, over 20% seen once. The material sequenced was naive CD8+ T cells from blood, with Jurkat cell RNA spiked in. Subset defined: FACS-sorted CD8+CD4-CCR7+CD45RA+ naive T cells. The receptor source for this set is a human donor in good health. Some libraries in this study had Jurkat cell RNA spiked in.

This clonotype occurred many times. The chain uses TRBV30 and TRBJ1-5, with D possibly TRBD1 on 6 matching bases. The germline gives CDR1 GTSNPN, CDR2 SVGIG (reference sequence). CDR3 size: 15 residues. The germline V and J ends were trimmed by 0 bases and 7 bases, with 16 bases remaining between them. The CDR3: CAWSVQGLSWQPQHF. The CDR3 DNA reads as TGTGCCTGGAGTGTACAGGGTCTGTCTTGGCAGCCCCAGCATTTT.

This clonotype was detected many times. The chain has TRBV12-3 or TRBV12-4 and TRBJ2-3; D ambiguous. The length of the CDR3 is 12 residues. V gave up 1 base and J gave up 11 bases, with 10 bases separating them. CDR3 nucleotides: TGTGCCAGCAGTTTAGGAGACTCTGAGCAGTATTTT. Translation: CASSLGDSEQYF.

Details on this clonotype: This may be a read error: a much more frequent sequence differs by one nucleotide. This chain connects TRBV7-9 to TRBJ2-3; 9 positions agree with TRBD1. Germline values: CDR1 SEHNR, CDR2 FQNEAQ (reference sequence). This CDR3 has 15 residues. CDR3 nucleotides: TGTGCCAGCAGCCCCCGGGACAGGGACACAGATCCGCAGTATTTT. Its translation: CASSPRDRDTDPQYF. The whole variable domain, filled in from reference TRBV7-9 and TRBJ2-3, reads DTGVSQNPRHKITKRGQNVTFRCDPISEHNRLYWYRQTLGQGPEFLTYFQNEAQLEKSRLLSDRFSAERPKGSFSTLEIQRTEQGDSAMYLCASSPRDRDTDPQYFGPGTRLTVL.

This clonotype was counted at least ten times. The chain couples TRBV14 to TRBJ1-1; TRBD1 matches at 7 bases. Germline trimming cut 6 bases from V and 6 bases from J; bases unmatched to any gene: 10. Germline V lookup: CDR1 SGHDN, CDR2 FVKESK. The CDR3 sequence is 14 residues long. The CDR3 coding sequence is TGTGCCAGCAGAGAGGGGGCGCGGGGACCTGAAGCTTTCTTT. Protein: CASREGARGPEAFF.

This clonotype was seen a handful of times. The chain combines TRBV30 with TRBJ1-5, with D uncertain. Per the germline V gene, CDR1 is GTSNPN and CDR2 is SVGIG (reference sequence). Between the trimmed V and J ends, which lost 0 bases and 7 bases, there was a span of 16 bases. There are 15 residues in the CDR3. This CDR3 is CAWSVFIGVGQPQHF. As DNA, the CDR3 is TGTGCCTGGAGTGTATTTATTGGGGTGGGGCAGCCCCAGCATTTT. The full variable domain, its missing parts supplied by reference TRBV30 and TRBJ1-5, is SQTIHQWPATLVQPVGSPLSLECTVEGTSNPNLYWYRQAAGRGLQLLFYSVGIGQISSEVPQNLSASRPQDRQFILSSKKLLLSDSGFYLCAWSVFIGVGQPQHFGDGTRLSIL.

This clonotype was recorded once. No conserved phenylalanine or tryptophan ends this CDR3, so it is likely a read error. V is TRBV7-3 and J is TRBJ2-1, with 14 bases that match TRBD2. Germline V gives CDR1 SGHTA, CDR2 FQGTGA. The CDR3 has 17 amino acids. Germline trimming cut 4 bases from V and 7 bases from J; bases unmatched to any gene: 9. CDR3 residues: CASSSFGGLAGANEQFS. Written as DNA, the CDR3 is TGTGCCAGCAGCTCCTTCGGGGGACTAGCGGGAGCTAATGAGCAGTTCTCC.

In its sample, this clonotype was seen a few times. The chain couples TRBV19 to TRBJ1-2, with D uncertain. From germline, CDR1 is LNHDA and CDR2 SQIVND (reference sequence). The CDR3 sequence is 13 residues long. V was clipped by 5 bases and J by 4 bases, with 11 bases between them. DNA of the CDR3: TGTGCCAGTAGTGAGGGTACTCTCTATGGCTACACCTTC. Its protein product is CASSEGTLYGYTF.

This clonotype was seen at least ten times. The J gene is TRBJ2-4, the V gene TRBV30; D is possibly TRBD1 (6 bases). Germline assignment: CDR1 GTSNPN and CDR2 SVGIG (reference sequence). V lost 2 bases, J lost 8 bases, and 16 bases lay in between. The CDR3 is 14 residues long. This chain's CDR3 is CAWSIVRGSDIQYF. The CDR3 DNA is TGTGCCTGGAGTATCGTCAGGGGATCGGACATTCAGTACTTC. The full variable domain, rest sourced from reference TRBV30 and TRBJ2-4, is SQTIHQWPATLVQPVGSPLSLECTVEGTSNPNLYWYRQAAGRGLQLLFYSVGIGQISSEVPQNLSASRPQDRQFILSSKKLLLSDSGFYLCAWSIVRGSDIQYFGAGTRLSVL.

This clonotype was seen ten or more times. The chain links TRBV4-3 to TRBJ2-5; D is perhaps TRBD1 (6 bases). This CDR3 has 16 amino acids. Trimming removed 0 bases at V and 5 bases at J, with 16 bases between. Germline V CDR1 and CDR2: LGHNA, YSLEER. CDR3 in amino acids: CASSQDRDKGLETQYF. The CDR3 DNA sequence: TGCGCCAGCAGCCAAGACCGGGACAAAGGACTGGAGACCCAGTACTTC.

This sequence joins TRBV7-2 and TRBJ2-1; 8 bases align to TRBD1. The germline CDR1 and CDR2 sequences are SGHTA and FQGNSA. V gave up 4 bases and J gave up 2 bases; unmatched junction bases: 4. The CDR3 consists of 15 residues. The CDR3 DNA reads as TGTGCCAGCAGCTCACAGGGGGGACCCTACAATGAGCAGTTCTTC. Its translation: CASSSQGGPYNEQFF. The full variable domain, in which reference TRBV7-2 and TRBJ2-1 provide the parts outside the CDR3, is GAGVSQSPSNKVTEKGKDVELRCDPISGHTALYWYRQSLGQGLEFLIYFQGNSAPDKSGLPSDRFSAERTGGSVSTLTIQRTQQEDSAVYLCASSSQGGPYNEQFFGPGTRLTVL.